The present TCR beta chain was sequenced within a study of T cell responses to AZD1222 COVID-19 vaccine. Broader study findings: Of the AZD1222 recipients, only five to seven were seropositive at baseline. Spike-specific TCRs gained breadth and depth after people received two AZD1222 doses. Spike was spanned by vaccine-associated CD4 TCRs, with dominance at 160-218 and 743-854.

On this clone itself: Its specificity is not known.

Sequencing used immunoSEQ multiplex PCR; TCRdb keeps in-frame clones, though not all of them. The table has tens of thousands of clones, around 90% seen once. The CDR3 loop spans 18 amino acids. Deletions cut 0 bases from V and 0 bases from J, with 14 bases between. Germline V gene lookup returns CDR1 SGHVS and CDR2 FQNEAQ. The V and J genes are TRBV7-8 and TRBJ2-2; D not certain. The receptor was derived from an adult who received the AZD1222 COVID-19 vaccine. Sequences were derived from peripheral blood, sampled 28 days after the second AZD1222 dose. In DNA form, the CDR3 reads TGTGCCAGCAGCTTAGCGCGAATGGAGAATTCGAACACCGGGGAGCTGTTTTTT. It is translated as CASSLARMENSNTGELFF.